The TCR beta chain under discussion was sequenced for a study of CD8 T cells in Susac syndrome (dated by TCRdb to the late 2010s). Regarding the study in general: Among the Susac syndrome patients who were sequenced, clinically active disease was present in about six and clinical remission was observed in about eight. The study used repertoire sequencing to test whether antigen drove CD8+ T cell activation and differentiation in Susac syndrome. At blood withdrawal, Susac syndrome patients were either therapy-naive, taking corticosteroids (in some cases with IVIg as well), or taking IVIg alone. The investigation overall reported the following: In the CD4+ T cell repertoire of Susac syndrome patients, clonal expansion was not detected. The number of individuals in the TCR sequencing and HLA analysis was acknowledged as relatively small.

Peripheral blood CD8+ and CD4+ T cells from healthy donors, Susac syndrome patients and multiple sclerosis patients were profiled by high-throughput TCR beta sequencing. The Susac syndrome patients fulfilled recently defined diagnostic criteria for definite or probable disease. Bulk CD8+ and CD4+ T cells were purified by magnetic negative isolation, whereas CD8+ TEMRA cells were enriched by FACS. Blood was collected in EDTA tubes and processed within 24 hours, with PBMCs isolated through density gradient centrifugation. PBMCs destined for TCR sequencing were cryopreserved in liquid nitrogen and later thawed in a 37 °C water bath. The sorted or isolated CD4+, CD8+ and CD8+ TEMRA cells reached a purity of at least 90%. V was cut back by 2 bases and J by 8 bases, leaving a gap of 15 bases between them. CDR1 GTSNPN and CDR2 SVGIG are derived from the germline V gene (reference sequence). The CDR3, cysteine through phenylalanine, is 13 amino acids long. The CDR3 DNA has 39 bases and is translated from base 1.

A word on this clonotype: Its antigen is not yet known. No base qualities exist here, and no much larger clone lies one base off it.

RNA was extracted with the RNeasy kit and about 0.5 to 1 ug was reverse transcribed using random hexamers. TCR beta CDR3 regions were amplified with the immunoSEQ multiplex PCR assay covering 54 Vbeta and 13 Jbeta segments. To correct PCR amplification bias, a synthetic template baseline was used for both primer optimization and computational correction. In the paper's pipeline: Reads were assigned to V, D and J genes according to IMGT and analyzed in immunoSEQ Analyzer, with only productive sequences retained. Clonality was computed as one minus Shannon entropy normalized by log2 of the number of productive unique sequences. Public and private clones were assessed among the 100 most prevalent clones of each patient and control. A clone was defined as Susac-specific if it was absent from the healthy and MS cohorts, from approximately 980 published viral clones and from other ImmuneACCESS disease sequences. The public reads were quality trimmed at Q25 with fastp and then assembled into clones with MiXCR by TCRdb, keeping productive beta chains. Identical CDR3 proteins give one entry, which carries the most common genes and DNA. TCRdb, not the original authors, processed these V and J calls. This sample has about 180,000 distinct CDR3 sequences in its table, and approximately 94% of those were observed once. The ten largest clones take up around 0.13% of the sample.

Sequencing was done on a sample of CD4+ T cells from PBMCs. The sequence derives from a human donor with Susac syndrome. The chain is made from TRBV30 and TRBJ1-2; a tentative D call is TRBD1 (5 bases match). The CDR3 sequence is CAWSTAGWTGYTF. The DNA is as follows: TGTGCCTGGAGTACGGCAGGGTGGACGGGCTACACCTTC. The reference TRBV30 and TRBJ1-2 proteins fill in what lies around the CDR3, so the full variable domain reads SQTIHQWPATLVQPVGSPLSLECTVEGTSNPNLYWYRQAAGRGLQLLFYSVGIGQISSEVPQNLSASRPQDRQFILSSKKLLLSDSGFYLCAWSTAGWTGYTFGSGTRLTVV.